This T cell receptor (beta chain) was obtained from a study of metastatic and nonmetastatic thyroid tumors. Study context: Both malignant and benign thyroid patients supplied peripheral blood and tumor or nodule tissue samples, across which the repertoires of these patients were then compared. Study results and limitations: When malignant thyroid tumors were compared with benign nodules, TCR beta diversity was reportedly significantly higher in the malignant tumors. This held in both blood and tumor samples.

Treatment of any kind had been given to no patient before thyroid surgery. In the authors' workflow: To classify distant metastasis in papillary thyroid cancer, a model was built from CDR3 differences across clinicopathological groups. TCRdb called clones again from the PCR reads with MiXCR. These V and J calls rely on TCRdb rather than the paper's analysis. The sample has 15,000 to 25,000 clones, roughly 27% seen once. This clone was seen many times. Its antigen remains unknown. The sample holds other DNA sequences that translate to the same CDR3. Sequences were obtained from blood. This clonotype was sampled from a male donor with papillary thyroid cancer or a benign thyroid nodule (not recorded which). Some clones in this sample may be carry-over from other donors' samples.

This CDR3 reads CASSEPGQGLTGELFF. The CDR3 DNA follows: TGTGCCAGCAGCGAACCGGGACAGGGGTTGACTGGGGAGCTGTTTTTT. The chain couples TRBV6-1 to TRBJ2-2; 10 nucleotides match TRBD1. The CDR3 consists of 16 residues. V dropped 6 bases and J dropped 8; count of bases not matched to a gene: 12. The germline V gene has CDR1 MNHNS and CDR2 SASEGT.